Shown below are 13 T cell receptor beta chains from a single sample sequenced in a study of blood T cell repertoires in COVID-19. Generated by immunoSEQ multiplex PCR, the TCRdb table keeps only in-frame clones and is missing some. The sample lists fewer than 85,000 clones, about four fifths occurring once. The sequenced sample consisted of peripheral blood. The source of these receptors is a human donor in a cohort sampled during active COVID-19.

In its sample, this clone was seen once. The chain has TRBV6-5 and TRBJ1-2, with D possibly TRBD1 on 6 matching bases. V was cut by 4 bases and J by 6 bases, with 18 bases left in between. The CDR3 consists of 15 residues. Germline V CDR1 and CDR2: MNHEY, SVGAGI. The CDR3 reads CASSSPGGGWDGYTF. In DNA, the CDR3 is TGTGCCAGCAGTTCTCCCGGGGGGGGCTGGGATGGCTACACCTTC.

This clone occurred many times. The V gene is TRBV14, the J gene TRBJ2-1, with TRBD2 matching over 7 bases. The CDR3 is 16 residues long. Germline CDR1 SGHDN, CDR2 FVKESK. V was pared by 4 bases and J by 3 bases, with 9 bases of the junction left unmatched. The CDR3 region has the DNA TGTGCCAGCAGCCCGTGGGGGTCGGGGGGCTACAATGAGCAGTTCTTC. Its protein product is CASSPWGSGGYNEQFF.

This clone showed up just once. The rearrangement uses TRBV4-3 and TRBJ2-1; 10 bases agree with TRBD1. J lost 7 bases, V lost 1 base, and 4 bases had no gene match. The germline CDR1 and CDR2 sequences are LGHNA and YSLEER. The length of the CDR3 is 15 residues. CDR3 bases: TGCGCCAGCAGCCAAGCCGGACAGGGGGGGAATGAGCAGTTCTTC. It encodes CASSQAGQGGNEQFF.

The CDR3 DNA reads as TGTGCCAGCAGACAACCGGGACTATTGGCCCAAGAGACCCAGTACTTC. Protein sequence: CASRQPGLLAQETQYF. The rearrangement joins TRBV11-2 to TRBJ2-5, with 7 bases fitting TRBD2. The CDR3 runs 16 residues. V shed 6 bases and J 1 base; nucleotides not matched to a gene: 11. The germline gives CDR1 SGHAT, CDR2 FQNNGV.

The chain couples TRBV3-1 (or the pseudogene TRBV3-2) to TRBJ2-2; D unresolved. CDR3 length: 13 amino acids. From germline, CDR1 is LGHDT and CDR2 YNNKEL (reference sequence). Trimming took off 6 bases at V and 7 bases at J, with 12 bases between the two ends. CDR3 sequence reads: CASSTPRVGELFF. The CDR3, as DNA: TGTGCCAGCAGTACCCCCCGGGTCGGGGAGCTGTTTTTT.

V usage is TRBV5-1 and J usage is TRBJ1-5; TRBD1 matches at 11 bases. The CDR3 totals 16 residues. Trimming cost V 2 bases and J 2 bases; bases outside gene matches: 3. The germline V gene has CDR1 SGHRS and CDR2 YFSETQ. CDR3 protein: CASSFGQGAGNQPQHF. The CDR3 DNA reads TGCGCCAGCAGCTTTGGACAGGGGGCTGGCAATCAGCCCCAGCATTTT.

The chain combines TRBV29-1 with TRBJ1-4, with 7 bases fitting TRBD1. V lost 7 bases to trimming and J lost 0 bases; unmatched junction nucleotides: 11. The CDR3 covers 16 residues. The germline gives CDR1 SQVTM, CDR2 ANQGSEA. This CDR3 is CSASSRDSATNEKLFF. The DNA for the CDR3 is TGCAGCGCCTCGAGCCGGGACAGTGCAACTAATGAAAAACTGTTTTTT.

The genes are TRBV28 and TRBJ2-7; 11 nucleotides line up with TRBD2. V gave up 3 bases and J gave up 3 bases; unmatched junction bases: 4. This CDR3 is built from 15 residues. Germline V gene lookup returns CDR1 MDHEN and CDR2 SYDVKM. For the CDR3, the DNA is TGTGCCAGCAGTTTGCTAGCGGGGGGAAGCTACGAGCAGTACTTC. Translated: CASSLLAGGSYEQYF. Based on the CDR3 plus reference TRBV28 and TRBJ2-7, the full variable domain is DVKVTQSSRYLVKRTGEKVFLECVQDMDHENMFWYRQDPGLGLRLIYFSYDVKMKEKGDIPEGYSVSREKKERFSLILESASTNQTSMYLCASSLLAGGSYEQYFGPGTRLTVT.

The chain uses TRBV19 and TRBJ1-5; 7 bases map to TRBD1. Germline CDR1 reads LNHDA; CDR2 reads SQIVND (reference sequence). The CDR3 covers 15 residues. After removal of 5 bases from V and 3 bases from J, the junction contained 7 bases not matched to a gene. DNA of the CDR3: TGTGCCAGTAGTTCCCGGACAGGCGACAATCAGCCCCAGCATTTT. Translation gives CASSSRTGDNQPQHF.

A single count supports this clone. V usage is TRBV5-1 and J usage is TRBJ2-1; 10 bases agree with TRBD2. V shed 1 base and J 9 bases; nucleotides not matched to a gene: 7. Germline V gene lookup returns CDR1 SGHRS and CDR2 YFSETQ. The CDR3 length is 15 residues. CDR3 nucleotides: TGCGCCAGCAGCTTGAGCGGGGGGGCATCAGGTGAGCAGTTCTTC. Amino acid sequence: CASSLSGGASGEQFF.

V is TRBV27 and J is TRBJ1-6, with 7 positions matching TRBD1. CDR1 and CDR2 (germline): MNHEY, SMNVEV (reference sequence). CDR3 length: 16 residues. The J segment lost 7 bases and the V segment lost 5 bases, leaving 11 bases of the junction unmatched. The CDR3: CASSLDPTGSNSPLHF. The CDR3 DNA follows: TGTGCCAGCAGTCTCGACCCGACAGGGAGCAATTCACCCCTCCACTTT.

The table lists this clone with a count of one. The chain recombines TRBV7-6 with TRBJ1-2, with unresolved D. This CDR3 has 14 residues. Germline V lookup: CDR1 SGHVS, CDR2 FNYEAQ. V gave up 5 bases and J gave up 8 bases, with 18 bases separating them. In nucleotides, the CDR3 is TGTGCCAGCAGCCCATCCTTGTTAGGTAGCGGCTACACCTTC. It specifies CASSPSLLGSGYTF.

The gene calls are TRBV9 and TRBJ2-7; D not certain. V was cut by 0 bases and J by 4 bases, with 8 bases left in between. The V gene's germline CDR1 is SGDLS and CDR2 YYNGEE. This CDR3 is built from 13 residues. The DNA of the CDR3 is TGTGCCAGCAGCGTAGCTGTCGGGTACGAGCAGTACTTC. As protein: CASSVAVGYEQYF. Filled out from reference TRBV9 and TRBJ2-7, the complete variable domain reads DSGVTQTPKHLITATGQRVTLRCSPRSGDLSVYWYQQSLDQGLQFLIQYYNGEERAKGNILERFSAQQFPDLHSELNLSSLELGDSALYFCASSVAVGYEQYFGPGTRLTVT.